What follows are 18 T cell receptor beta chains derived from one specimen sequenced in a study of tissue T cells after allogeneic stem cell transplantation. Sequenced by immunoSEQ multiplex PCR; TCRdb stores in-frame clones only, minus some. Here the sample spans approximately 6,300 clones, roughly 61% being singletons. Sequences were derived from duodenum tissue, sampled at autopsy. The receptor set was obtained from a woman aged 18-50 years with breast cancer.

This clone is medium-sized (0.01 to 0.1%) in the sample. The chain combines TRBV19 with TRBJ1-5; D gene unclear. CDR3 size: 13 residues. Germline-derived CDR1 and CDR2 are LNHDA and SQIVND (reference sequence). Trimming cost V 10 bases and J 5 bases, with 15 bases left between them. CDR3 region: CATNGEEYQPQHF. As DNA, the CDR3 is TGTGCCACCAACGGGGAGGAGTATCAGCCCCAGCATTTT. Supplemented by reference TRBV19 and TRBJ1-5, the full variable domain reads DGGITQSPKYLFRKEGQNVTLSCEQNLNHDAMYWYRQDPGQGLRLIYYSQIVNDFQKGDIAEGYSVSREKKESFPLTVTSAQKNPTAFYLCATNGEEYQPQHFGDGTRLSIL.

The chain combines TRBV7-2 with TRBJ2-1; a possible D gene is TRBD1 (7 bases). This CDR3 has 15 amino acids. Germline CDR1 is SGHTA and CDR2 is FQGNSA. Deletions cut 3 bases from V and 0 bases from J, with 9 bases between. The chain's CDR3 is CASSFQGGSYNEQFF. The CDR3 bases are TGTGCCAGCAGCTTCCAGGGGGGCTCCTACAATGAGCAGTTCTTC.

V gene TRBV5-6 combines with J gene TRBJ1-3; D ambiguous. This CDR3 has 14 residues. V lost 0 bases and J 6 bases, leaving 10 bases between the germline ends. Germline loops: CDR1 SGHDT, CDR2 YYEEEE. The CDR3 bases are TGTGCCAGCAGCTTGGTGGGCAGAGAAAACACCATATATTTT. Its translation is CASSLVGRENTIYF.

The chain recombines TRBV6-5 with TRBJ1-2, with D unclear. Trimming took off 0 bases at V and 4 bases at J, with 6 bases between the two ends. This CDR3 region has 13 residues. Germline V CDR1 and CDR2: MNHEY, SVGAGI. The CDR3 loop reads CASSYSNSYGYTF. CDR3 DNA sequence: TGTGCCAGCAGTTACTCAAACAGCTATGGCTACACCTTC.

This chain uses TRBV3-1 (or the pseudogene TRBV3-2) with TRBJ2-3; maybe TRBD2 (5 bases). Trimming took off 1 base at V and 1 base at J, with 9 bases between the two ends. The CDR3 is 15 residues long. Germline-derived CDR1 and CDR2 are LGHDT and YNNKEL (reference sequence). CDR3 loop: CASSQGRLGTDTQYF. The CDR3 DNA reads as TGTGCCAGCAGCCAAGGGAGGTTGGGCACAGATACGCAGTATTTT.

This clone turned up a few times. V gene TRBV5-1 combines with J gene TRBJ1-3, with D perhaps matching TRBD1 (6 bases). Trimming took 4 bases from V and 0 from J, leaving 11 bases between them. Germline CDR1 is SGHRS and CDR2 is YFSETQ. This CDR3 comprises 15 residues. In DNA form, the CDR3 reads TGCGCCAGCAGCAACAGGGATGTCTCTGGAAACACCATATATTTT. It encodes CASSNRDVSGNTIYF.

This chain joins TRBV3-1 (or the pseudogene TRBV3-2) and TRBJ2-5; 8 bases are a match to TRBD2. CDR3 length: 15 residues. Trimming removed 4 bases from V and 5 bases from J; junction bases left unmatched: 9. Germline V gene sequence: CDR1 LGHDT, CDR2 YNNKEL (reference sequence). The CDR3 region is CASSLNPGGRETQYF. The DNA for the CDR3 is TGTGCCAGCAGCCTTAATCCGGGGGGGCGGGAGACCCAGTACTTC.

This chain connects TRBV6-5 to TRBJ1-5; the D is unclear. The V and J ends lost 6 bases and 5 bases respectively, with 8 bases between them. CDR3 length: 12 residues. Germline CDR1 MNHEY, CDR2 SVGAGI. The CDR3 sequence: CASRVGDQPQHF. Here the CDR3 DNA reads TGTGCCAGCAGGGTTGGAGATCAGCCCCAGCATTTT.

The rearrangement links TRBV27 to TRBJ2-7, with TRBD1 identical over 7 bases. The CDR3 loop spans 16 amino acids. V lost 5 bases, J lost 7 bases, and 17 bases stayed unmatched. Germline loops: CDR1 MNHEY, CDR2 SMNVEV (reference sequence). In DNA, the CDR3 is TGTGCCAGCAGTACCTACAGGGGCCCCAAGGGACGGGAGCAGTACTTC. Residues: CASSTYRGPKGREQYF.

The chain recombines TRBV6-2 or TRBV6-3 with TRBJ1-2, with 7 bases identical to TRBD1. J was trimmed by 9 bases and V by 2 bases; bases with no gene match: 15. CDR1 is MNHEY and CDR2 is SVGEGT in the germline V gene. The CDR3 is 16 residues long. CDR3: CASSYVLGQYWESYTF. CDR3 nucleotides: TGTGCCAGCAGTTACGTGTTGGGACAGTACTGGGAGAGCTACACCTTC.

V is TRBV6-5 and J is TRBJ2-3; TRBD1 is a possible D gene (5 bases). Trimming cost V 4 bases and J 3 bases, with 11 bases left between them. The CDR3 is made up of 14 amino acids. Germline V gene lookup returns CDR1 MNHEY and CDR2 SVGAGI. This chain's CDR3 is CASSFTRDTDTQYF. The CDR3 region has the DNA TGTGCCAGCAGTTTCACCAGGGATACAGATACGCAGTATTTT.

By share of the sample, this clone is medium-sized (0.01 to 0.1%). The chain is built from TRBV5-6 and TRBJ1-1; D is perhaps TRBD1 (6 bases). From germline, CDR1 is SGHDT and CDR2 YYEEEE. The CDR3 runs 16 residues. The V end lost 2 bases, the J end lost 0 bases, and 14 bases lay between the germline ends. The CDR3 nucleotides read TGTGCCAGCAGCTTTAGGTCAGGGGCCATGAACACTGAAGCTTTCTTT. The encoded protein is CASSFRSGAMNTEAFF.

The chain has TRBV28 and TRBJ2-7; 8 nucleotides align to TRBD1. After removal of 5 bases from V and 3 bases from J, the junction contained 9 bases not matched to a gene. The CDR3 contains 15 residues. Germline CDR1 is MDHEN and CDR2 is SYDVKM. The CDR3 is CASSHGQGPFYEQYF. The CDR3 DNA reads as TGTGCCAGCAGTCACGGACAGGGCCCCTTCTACGAGCAGTACTTC.

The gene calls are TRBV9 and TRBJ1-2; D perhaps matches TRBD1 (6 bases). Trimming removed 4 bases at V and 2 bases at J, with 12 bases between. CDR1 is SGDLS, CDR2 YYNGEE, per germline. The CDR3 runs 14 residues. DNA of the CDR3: TGTGCCAGCAGCCCAGGGGTGGGGAACTATGGCTACACCTTC. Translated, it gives CASSPGVGNYGYTF.

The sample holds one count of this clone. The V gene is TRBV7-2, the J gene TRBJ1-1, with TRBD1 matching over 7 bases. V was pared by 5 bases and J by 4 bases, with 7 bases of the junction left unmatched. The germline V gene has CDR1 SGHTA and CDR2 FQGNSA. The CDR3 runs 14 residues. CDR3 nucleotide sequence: TGTGCCAGCAGCCTAGGGGGCTTTGGCACTGAAGCTTTCTTT. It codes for CASSLGGFGTEAFF.

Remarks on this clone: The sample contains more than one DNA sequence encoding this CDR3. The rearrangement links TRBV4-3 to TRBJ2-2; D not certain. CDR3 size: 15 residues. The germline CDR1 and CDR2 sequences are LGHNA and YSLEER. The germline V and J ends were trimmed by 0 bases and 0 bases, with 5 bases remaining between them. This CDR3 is CASSQDYPNTGELFF. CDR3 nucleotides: TGCGCCAGCAGCCAAGACTACCCGAACACCGGGGAGCTGTTTTTT.

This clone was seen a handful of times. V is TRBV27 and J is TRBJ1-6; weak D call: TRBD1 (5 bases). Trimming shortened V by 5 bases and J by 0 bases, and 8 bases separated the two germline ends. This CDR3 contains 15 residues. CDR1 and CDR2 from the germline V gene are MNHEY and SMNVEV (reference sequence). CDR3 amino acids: CASSPGPSYNSPLHF. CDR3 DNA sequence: TGTGCCAGCAGTCCAGGGCCCTCCTATAATTCACCCCTCCACTTT.

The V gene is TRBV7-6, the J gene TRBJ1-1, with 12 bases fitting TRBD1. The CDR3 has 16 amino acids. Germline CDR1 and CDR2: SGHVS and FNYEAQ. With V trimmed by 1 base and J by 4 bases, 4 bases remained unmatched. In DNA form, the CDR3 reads TGTGCCAGCAGCTTAGGGGACAGGGGGCCGAGCACTGAAGCTTTCTTT. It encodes CASSLGDRGPSTEAFF.